A single sample gave rise to the 30 T cell receptor beta chains below, sequenced in a study of T cells in Graves' hyperthyroidism and ophthalmopathy. TCR beta CDR3 region amplification was performed from RNA transcripts. The study used the HTBI primer set for a first-round RT-PCR of the TCR CDR3. MiXCR, run by TCRdb on the multiplex PCR reads, gives a single entry per CDR3 protein. The repertoire holds about 410,000 distinct CDR3 sequences, with 14% to 15% as singletons. The sample comprised blood. These receptors originate from a man between 18 and 29 years old with Graves' ophthalmopathy.

The chain joins TRBV9 to TRBJ1-4; the D is unclear. CDR1 and CDR2 (germline): SGDLS, YYNGEE. V lost 0 bases, J lost 2 bases, and 8 bases lay in between. The CDR3 runs to 15 residues. This CDR3 reads CASSVGGRTNEKLFF. The CDR3 coding sequence is TGTGCCAGCAGCGTAGGGGGTAGGACTAATGAAAAACTGTTTTTT.

There are many counts of this clonotype. This rearrangement joins TRBV10-1 to TRBJ2-7; 12 bases align to TRBD1. The germline V gene encodes CDR1 WNHNN and CDR2 SYGVQD (reference sequence). The CDR3 is 13 residues long. V dropped 6 bases and J dropped 6; count of bases not matched to a gene: 3. CDR3 in amino acids: CASSGTGGFEQYF. The DNA of the CDR3 is TGCGCCAGCAGCGGGACAGGGGGCTTCGAGCAGTACTTC.

This clonotype was seen a handful of times. CDR3 sequence reads: CASSWDPAKNIQYF. The CDR3 coding sequence is TGTGCCAGCAGCTGGGACCCCGCCAAAAACATTCAGTACTTC. The genes are TRBV7-9 and TRBJ2-4; D may be TRBD1 or TRBD2 (5 bases each). This CDR3 contains 14 residues. V was trimmed by 4 bases and J by 1 base, leaving 8 bases between them. Germline loops: CDR1 SEHNR, CDR2 FQNEAQ (reference sequence). Together with reference TRBV7-9 and TRBJ2-4, the CDR3 gives the full variable domain: DTGVSQNPRHKITKRGQNVTFRCDPISEHNRLYWYRQTLGQGPEFLTYFQNEAQLEKSRLLSDRFSAERPKGSFSTLEIQRTEQGDSAMYLCASSWDPAKNIQYFGAGTRLSVL.

The table lists this clonotype with many counts. The chain employs TRBV11-2 and TRBJ1-5; D may be TRBD1 (6 bases). With 2 bases removed from V and 3 bases from J, the gap between germline ends came to 11 bases. The germline V gene encodes CDR1 SGHAT and CDR2 FQNNGV. The CDR3 contains 15 residues. The CDR3 region is CASSLSTGLNQPQHF. CDR3 nucleotides: TGTGCCAGCAGCTTATCGACAGGACTCAATCAGCCCCAGCATTTT.

Many counts were recorded for this clonotype. The rearrangement links TRBV19 to TRBJ2-5; D remains unclear. The CDR3 spans 13 residues. The germline V and J ends were trimmed by 5 bases and 4 bases, with 11 bases remaining between them. Germline CDR1 and CDR2: LNHDA and SQIVND (reference sequence). CDR3 DNA sequence: TGTGCCAGTAGTCAAGGCAGGAGAGAGACCCAGTACTTC. Translation gives CASSQGRRETQYF.

The chain has TRBV10-3 and TRBJ2-2, with a weak D call TRBD2 (5 bases). The CDR3 extends over 19 amino acids. The germline gives CDR1 ENHRY, CDR2 SYGVKD. Trimming removed 0 bases at V and 6 bases at J, with 23 bases between. The CDR3 loop reads CAISESMLARSGGAGELFF. CDR3 sequence (DNA): TGTGCCATCAGTGAGTCTATGCTAGCTCGATCAGGAGGCGCCGGGGAGCTGTTTTTT.

The chain uses TRBV15 and TRBJ2-1, with D unclear. This CDR3 has 14 residues. V lost 1 base to trimming and J lost 8 bases, with 12 bases between them. CDR1 and CDR2 from the germline V gene are LNHNV and YYDKDF (reference sequence). CDR3 amino acids: CATSRAGRVHEQFF. The CDR3 nucleotides read TGTGCCACCAGCAGAGCCGGCCGAGTCCATGAGCAGTTCTTC.

Remarks on this clonotype: A junction boundary mismatches the germline segment, possibly from a read error. V is TRBV7-7 and J is TRBJ2-1; 13 bases match TRBD2. Germline V gene data show CDR1 as SSHAT and CDR2 as FNYEAQ (reference sequence). The CDR3 spans 20 residues. The chain's CDR3 is CASSLEGLAGLFSSYNEQFF. The CDR3 DNA sequence: TGTGCTAGCAGCTTAGAGGGACTAGCGGGATTGTTTAGCTCCTACAATGAGCAGTTCTTC. The entire variable domain, with the rest obtained from reference TRBV7-7 and TRBJ2-1, is as follows: GAGVSQSPRYKVTKRGQDVTLRCDPISSHATLYWYQQALGQGPEFLTYFNYEAQPDKSGLPSDRFSAERPEGSISTLTIQRTEQRDSAMYRCASSLEGLAGLFSSYNEQFFGPGTRLTVL.

The chain employs TRBV4-1 and TRBJ2-2, with no clear D. CDR1 and CDR2 (germline): MGHRA, YSYEKL. Deletions cut 0 bases from V and 7 bases from J, with 12 bases between. The CDR3 extends over 15 amino acids. The CDR3 protein is CASSQEPGPHGELFF. In nucleotides, the CDR3 is TGCGCCAGCAGCCAAGAGCCAGGCCCCCACGGGGAGCTGTTTTTT.

Ten or more counts support this clonotype. The V gene is TRBV5-1, the J gene TRBJ1-1, with unresolved D. Germline V gene data show CDR1 as SGHRS and CDR2 as YFSETQ. The V gene lost 4 bases and the J gene lost 2 bases, with 12 bases spanning the gap. The CDR3 is made up of 14 amino acids. DNA of the CDR3: TGCGCCAGCAGCCCAATTGACCCCAACACTGAAGCTTTCTTT. Translated: CASSPIDPNTEAFF.

Notes on this clonotype: A single base separates this from a much larger clone, so it may be a read error. The chain employs TRBV5-1 and TRBJ1-1; possible D gene TRBD1, 5 bases. From germline, CDR1 is SGHRS and CDR2 YFSETQ. With 7 bases removed from V and 1 base from J, the gap between germline ends came to 11 bases. CDR3 length equals 13 residues. CDR3 sequence: CASSRGWNTEAFF. The CDR3 coding sequence is TGCGCCAGCTCCCGGGGGTGGAACACTGAAGCTTTCTTT.

To note about this clonotype: One junction end disagrees with the germline gene, perhaps due to a read error. The chain combines TRBV30 with TRBJ2-1; D is ambiguous. The CDR3 extends over 13 amino acids. Germline loops: CDR1 GTSNPN, CDR2 SVGIG (reference sequence). The DNA for the CDR3 is TGTGCCTGGAGCCTAGGTTCCTACAATGGGCAGTTCTTC. As protein: CAWSLGSYNGQFF.

The table lists this clonotype with many counts. The chain employs TRBV20-1 and TRBJ2-4, with D tentatively TRBD2 (5 bases). The CDR3 sequence is 13 residues long. Germline V CDR1 and CDR2: DFQATT, SNEGSKA (reference sequence). V lost 3 bases to trimming and J lost 6 bases, with 12 bases between them. CDR3 in amino acids: CSASLAGGNIQYF. In DNA, the CDR3 is TGCAGTGCTAGTTTGGCGGGTGGAAACATTCAGTACTTC.

This clonotype is a singleton in its sample. A read error is possible here, since a much larger clone lies one base away. The chain carries TRBV7-2 and TRBJ1-2; 8 bases agree with TRBD1. The CDR3 has 15 residues. Looked up from germline, CDR1 is SGHTA and CDR2 is FQGNSA. The CDR3 sequence: CASSLVWTGQAGCTF. In DNA, the CDR3 is TGTGCCAGCAGCTTGGTCTGGACAGGGCAGGCTGGCTGCACCTTC.

This chain links TRBV20-1 with TRBJ2-1; D gene uncertain. Germline V gives CDR1 DFQATT, CDR2 SNEGSKA (reference sequence). V shed 1 base and J shed 0 bases, with 10 bases lying between them. This CDR3 spans 15 amino acids. As DNA, the CDR3 is TGCAGTGCTAGAGGGGCGTTCAGCTCCTACAATGAGCAGTTCTTC. Amino acids: CSARGAFSSYNEQFF.

In this sample, this clonotype turned up many times. CDR3 loop: CASSGRTSGRSQNTGELFF. The CDR3 DNA follows: TGCGCCAGCAGCGGGAGGACTAGCGGGAGGTCCCAGAACACCGGGGAGCTGTTTTTT. The chain carries TRBV5-1 and TRBJ2-2; 14 nucleotides line up with TRBD2. Germline CDR1 SGHRS, CDR2 YFSETQ. Losses at the gene ends were 4 bases for V and 1 base for J; bases not matched to a gene: 9. The CDR3 runs 19 residues.

The CDR3 protein is CASSAGLVSDTQYF. The CDR3 DNA reads TGTGCCAGTAGTGCAGGACTAGTTTCAGATACGCAGTATTTT. This rearrangement joins TRBV19 to TRBJ2-3, with 7 bases aligning to TRBD2. The length of the CDR3 is 14 residues. V was pared by 5 bases and J by 4 bases, with 6 bases of the junction left unmatched. In germline, CDR1 is LNHDA, CDR2 SQIVND (reference sequence).

Many counts were recorded for this clonotype. J is TRBJ2-7 and V is TRBV7-9, with 10 nucleotides matching TRBD2. V lost 5 bases to trimming and J lost 5 bases; unmatched junction nucleotides: 6. The CDR3 contains 14 residues. Germline CDR1 and CDR2: SEHNR and FQNEAQ (reference sequence). CDR3 coding DNA: TGTGCCAGCAGCCGAAGCGGGGGGGCTGACGAGCAGTACTTC. Translation gives CASSRSGGADEQYF.

The sample holds many counts of this clonotype. The rearrangement uses TRBV11-3 and TRBJ2-3, with D maybe TRBD1 (5 bases). With 1 base removed from V and 0 bases from J, the gap between germline ends came to 8 bases. The germline V gene has CDR1 SGHNT and CDR2 YENEEA. The CDR3 sequence is 15 residues long. This CDR3 reads CASSLGGQSTDTQYF. The DNA for the CDR3 is TGTGCCAGCAGCTTAGGGGGCCAAAGCACAGATACGCAGTATTTT.

This clonotype appeared many times. V and J are TRBV12-3 or TRBV12-4 and TRBJ1-5; 7 nucleotides align to TRBD1. Trimming removed 6 bases from V and 8 bases from J; junction bases left unmatched: 16. CDR3 length: 16 amino acids. The chain's CDR3 is CASSPDRERGWEPQHF. CDR3 nucleotide sequence: TGTGCCAGCAGCCCAGACAGGGAACGTGGTTGGGAGCCCCAGCATTTT.

There are many counts of this clonotype. V is TRBV20-1 and J is TRBJ2-4, with a possible D match to TRBD2 (5 bases). The CDR3 spans 14 residues. V shed 1 base and J shed 8 bases, with 15 bases lying between them. Germline V gives CDR1 DFQATT, CDR2 SNEGSKA (reference sequence). For the CDR3, the DNA is TGCAGTGCTAGAGGGATCGGGGAATTTGACATTCAGTACTTC. It translates to CSARGIGEFDIQYF.

This chain connects TRBV20-1 to TRBJ1-6; TRBD1 agrees at 7 bases. Germline lookup yields CDR1 DFQATT and CDR2 SNEGSKA (reference sequence). This CDR3 spans 16 amino acids. The trim removed 0 bases at V and 6 bases at J, leaving 8 bases unmatched. CDR3 amino acids: CSARDTLTGPNSPLHF. CDR3 in DNA: TGCAGTGCTAGAGATACCCTGACAGGGCCTAATTCACCCCTCCACTTT.

In this sample, this clonotype turned up many times. The chain carries TRBV3-1 and TRBJ1-1; D call uncertain. The V end lost 1 base, the J end lost 1 base, and 16 bases lay between the germline ends. This CDR3 comprises 17 residues. Germline CDR1 reads LGHDT; CDR2 reads YNNKEL (reference sequence). In DNA form, the CDR3 reads TGTGCCAGCAGCCAAGGAGAATGGGGAAAACCGAACACTGAAGCTTTCTTT. This sequence encodes CASSQGEWGKPNTEAFF.

The chain combines TRBV4-1 with TRBJ2-5; no firm D call. In germline, CDR1 is MGHRA, CDR2 YSYEKL. The CDR3 runs to 12 residues. V lost 2 bases to trimming and J lost 5 bases, with 6 bases between them. For the CDR3, the DNA is TGCGCCAGCAGCCAAATTAGGGAGACCCAGTACTTC. Amino acid sequence: CASSQIRETQYF.

The rearrangement links TRBV4-1 to TRBJ2-7, with D possibly matching TRBD1 (6 bases). Trimming stripped 0 bases from V and 3 bases from J, with 12 bases between. CDR1 and CDR2 from the germline V gene are MGHRA and YSYEKL. The CDR3 runs to 15 residues. CDR3 in amino acids: CASSQDQDRNYEQYV. The CDR3 bases are TGCGCCAGCAGCCAAGACCAGGACAGAAACTACGAGCAGTACGTC.

This clonotype was found many times. The J gene is TRBJ1-5, the V gene TRBV7-2, with D perhaps TRBD1 (6 bases). The CDR3 contains 13 residues. V gave up 6 bases and J gave up 7 bases, with 13 bases separating them. The germline V gene has CDR1 SGHTA and CDR2 FQGNSA. DNA of the CDR3: TGTGCCAGCAGGCCCCCAGGGGACCAGCCCCAGCATTTT. Its translation is CASRPPGDQPQHF.

Remarks on this clonotype: A much bigger clone sits one base away, suggesting this may be a read error. The gene calls are TRBV7-9 and TRBJ2-5; the match to TRBD2 covers 10 bases. The V gene's germline CDR1 is SEHNR and CDR2 FQNEAQ (reference sequence). The CDR3 is 15 residues long. CDR3 sequence: CASSLVLAGEEPQYF. The CDR3, as DNA: TGTGCCAGCAGCTTGGTTCTAGCGGGAGAAGAGCCCCAGTACTTC.

This clonotype was seen a handful of times. The chain couples TRBV6-1 to TRBJ2-1; 12 bases line up with TRBD2. Per the germline V gene, CDR1 is MNHNS and CDR2 is SASEGT. V was pared by 4 bases and J by 7 bases, with 5 bases of the junction left unmatched. The CDR3 loop spans 15 amino acids. The DNA of the CDR3 is TGTGCCAGCAGTGGTGGACTAGCGGGGCTAAATGAGCAGTTCTTC. Translating it yields CASSGGLAGLNEQFF.

In its sample, this clonotype was seen many times. This sequence joins TRBV10-3 and TRBJ2-5, with a weak D call TRBD1 (6 bases). V dropped 6 bases and J dropped 4 bases, with 15 bases sitting between them. Per the germline V gene, CDR1 is ENHRY and CDR2 is SYGVKD. The CDR3 runs to 14 residues. The CDR3, as DNA: TGTGCCATCAGCCCACAGGGTGCGGGAGAGACCCAGTACTTC. Protein product: CAISPQGAGETQYF.

This clonotype is a singleton in its sample. This chain links TRBV4-1 with TRBJ2-1; 8 nucleotides align to TRBD2. This CDR3 has 15 amino acids. Trimming at V came to 4 bases and at J to 3 bases, leaving 5 bases not matched to a gene. Germline lookup yields CDR1 MGHRA and CDR2 YSYEKL. The CDR3 DNA reads as TGCGCCAGCAGCCGGAGCGGGGGTGGCTACAATGAGCAGTTCTTC. Amino acids: CASSRSGGGYNEQFF.